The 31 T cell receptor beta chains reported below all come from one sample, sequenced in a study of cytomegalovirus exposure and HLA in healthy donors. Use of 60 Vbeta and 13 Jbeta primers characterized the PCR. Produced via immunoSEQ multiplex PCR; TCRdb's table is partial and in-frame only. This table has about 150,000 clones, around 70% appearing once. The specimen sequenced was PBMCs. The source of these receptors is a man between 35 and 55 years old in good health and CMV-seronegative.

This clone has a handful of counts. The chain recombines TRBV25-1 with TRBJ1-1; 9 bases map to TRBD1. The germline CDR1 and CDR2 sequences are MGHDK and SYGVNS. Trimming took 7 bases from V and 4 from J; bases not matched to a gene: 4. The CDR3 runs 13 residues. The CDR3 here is CASTKGQGTEAFF. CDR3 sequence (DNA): TGTGCCAGCACAAAGGGACAGGGCACTGAAGCTTTCTTT. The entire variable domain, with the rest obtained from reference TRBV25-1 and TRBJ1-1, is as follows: EADIYQTPRYLVIGTGKKITLECSQTMGHDKMYWYQQDPGMELHLIHYSYGVNSTEKGDLSSESTVSRIRTEHFPLTLESARPSHTSQYLCASTKGQGTEAFFGQGTRLTVV.

The CDR3 bases are TGCGCCAGCAGCTTCGAGGGGGCGAACACCGGGGAGCTGTTTTTT. It encodes CASSFEGANTGELFF. The V and J genes are TRBV5-1 and TRBJ2-2; possibly TRBD1 for D (6 bases). The V gene's germline CDR1 is SGHRS and CDR2 YFSETQ. The length of the CDR3 is 15 residues. The germline V and J ends were trimmed by 2 bases and 0 bases, with 8 bases remaining between them.

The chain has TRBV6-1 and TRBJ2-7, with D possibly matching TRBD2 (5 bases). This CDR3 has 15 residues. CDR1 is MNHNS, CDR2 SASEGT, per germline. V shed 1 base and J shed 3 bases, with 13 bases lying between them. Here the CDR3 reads CASSEGLPGFYEQYF. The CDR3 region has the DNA TGTGCCAGCAGTGAAGGACTCCCGGGATTCTACGAGCAGTACTTC.

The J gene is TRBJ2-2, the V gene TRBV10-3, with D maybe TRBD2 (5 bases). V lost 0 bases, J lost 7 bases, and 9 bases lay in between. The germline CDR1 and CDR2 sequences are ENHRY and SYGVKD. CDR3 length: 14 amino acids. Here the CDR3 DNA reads TGTGCCATCAGTGAGTCAAGAGAGGGCGGGGAGCTGTTTTTT. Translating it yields CAISESREGGELFF.

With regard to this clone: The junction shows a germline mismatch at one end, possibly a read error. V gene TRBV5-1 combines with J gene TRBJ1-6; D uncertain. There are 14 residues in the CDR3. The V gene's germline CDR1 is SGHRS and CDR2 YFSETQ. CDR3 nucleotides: TGCGCCAGCAGCTTCCGGGTTGGTAATTCACCCCTCAACTTT. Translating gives CASSFRVGNSPLNF.

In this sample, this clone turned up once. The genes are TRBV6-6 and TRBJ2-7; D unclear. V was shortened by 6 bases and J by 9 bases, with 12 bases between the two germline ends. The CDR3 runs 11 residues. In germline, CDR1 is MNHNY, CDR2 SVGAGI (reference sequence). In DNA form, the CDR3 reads TGTGCCAGCAGCCCAAGCGTCGTGCAGTACTTC. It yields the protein CASSPSVVQYF.

This chain's CDR3 is CAISESLSRGENTEAFF. The CDR3 DNA reads as TGTGCCATCAGTGAGTCCTTGAGCAGAGGAGAGAACACTGAAGCTTTCTTT. The chain uses TRBV10-3 and TRBJ1-1; no firm D call. The CDR3 contains 17 residues. The germline gives CDR1 ENHRY, CDR2 SYGVKD. V lost 0 bases and J lost 1, with 15 bases in between.

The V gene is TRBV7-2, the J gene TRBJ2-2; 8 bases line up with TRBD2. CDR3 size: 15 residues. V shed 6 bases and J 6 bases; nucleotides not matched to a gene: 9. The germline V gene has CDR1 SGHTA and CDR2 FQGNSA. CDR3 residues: CASRSPGRAAGELFF. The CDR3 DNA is TGTGCCAGCAGGTCACCCGGGAGGGCGGCCGGGGAGCTGTTTTTT.

In nucleotides, the CDR3 is TGTGCCAGCAGCGCCGAAGAGACAGGGGACAATGAGCAGTTCTTC. Its translation: CASSAEETGDNEQFF. The chain recombines TRBV9 with TRBJ2-1, with 8 bases fitting TRBD1. CDR1 is SGDLS, CDR2 YYNGEE, per germline. The CDR3 is 15 amino acids. V lost 3 bases and J lost 5; bases outside the gene matches: 7.

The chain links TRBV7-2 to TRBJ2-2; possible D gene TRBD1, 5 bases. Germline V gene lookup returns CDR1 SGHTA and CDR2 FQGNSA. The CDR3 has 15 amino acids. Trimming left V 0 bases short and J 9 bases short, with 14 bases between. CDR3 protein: CASSLAKGAGRELFF. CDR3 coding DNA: TGTGCCAGCAGCTTAGCGAAAGGGGCAGGAAGGGAGCTGTTTTTT.

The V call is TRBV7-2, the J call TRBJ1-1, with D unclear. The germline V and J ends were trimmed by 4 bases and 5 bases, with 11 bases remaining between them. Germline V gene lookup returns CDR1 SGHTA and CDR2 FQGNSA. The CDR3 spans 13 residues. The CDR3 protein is CASSYHRGTEAFF. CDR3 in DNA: TGTGCCAGCAGCTACCATCGGGGTACTGAAGCTTTCTTT. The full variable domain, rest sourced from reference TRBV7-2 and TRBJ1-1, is GAGVSQSPSNKVTEKGKDVELRCDPISGHTALYWYRQSLGQGLEFLIYFQGNSAPDKSGLPSDRFSAERTGGSVSTLTIQRTQQEDSAVYLCASSYHRGTEAFFGQGTRLTVV.

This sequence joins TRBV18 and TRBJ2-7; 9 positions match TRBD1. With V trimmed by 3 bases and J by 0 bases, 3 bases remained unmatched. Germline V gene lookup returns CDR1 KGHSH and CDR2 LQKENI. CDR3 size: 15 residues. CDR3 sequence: CASSPTGGDSYEQYF. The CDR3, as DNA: TGTGCCAGCTCACCTACAGGGGGCGACTCCTACGAGCAGTACTTC.

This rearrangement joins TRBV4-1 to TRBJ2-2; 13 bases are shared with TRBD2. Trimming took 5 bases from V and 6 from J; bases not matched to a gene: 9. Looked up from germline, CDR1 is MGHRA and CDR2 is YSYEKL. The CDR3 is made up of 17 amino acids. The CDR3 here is CASSGRTSGSTSGELFF. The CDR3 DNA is TGCGCCAGCAGCGGCCGGACTAGCGGGAGCACCTCCGGGGAGCTGTTTTTT.

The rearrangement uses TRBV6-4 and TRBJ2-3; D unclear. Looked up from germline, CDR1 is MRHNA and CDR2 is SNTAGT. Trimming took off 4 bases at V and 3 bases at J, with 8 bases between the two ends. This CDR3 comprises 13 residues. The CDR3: CASSAVVTDTQYF. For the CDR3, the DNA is TGTGCCAGCAGTGCAGTTGTGACAGATACGCAGTATTTT.

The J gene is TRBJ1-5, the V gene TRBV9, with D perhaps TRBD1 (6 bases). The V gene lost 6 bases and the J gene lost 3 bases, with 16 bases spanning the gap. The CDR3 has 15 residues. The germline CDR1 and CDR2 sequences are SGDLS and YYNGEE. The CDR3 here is CASTPGGGANQPQHF. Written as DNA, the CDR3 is TGTGCCAGCACCCCTGGCGGGGGCGCCAATCAGCCCCAGCATTTT.

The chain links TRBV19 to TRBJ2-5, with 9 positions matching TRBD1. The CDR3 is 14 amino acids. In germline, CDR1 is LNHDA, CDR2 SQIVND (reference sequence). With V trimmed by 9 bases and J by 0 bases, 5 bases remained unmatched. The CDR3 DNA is TGTGCCAGCCGGGACAGGGCTTACCAAGAGACCCAGTACTTC. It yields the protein CASRDRAYQETQYF.

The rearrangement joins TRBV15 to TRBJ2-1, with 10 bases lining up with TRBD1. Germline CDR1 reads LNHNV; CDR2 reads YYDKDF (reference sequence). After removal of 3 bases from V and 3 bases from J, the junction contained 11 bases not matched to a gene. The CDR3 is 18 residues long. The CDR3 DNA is TGTGCCACCAGCAGCGACGCCCGGGACAGGGGTCTCTACAATGAGCAGTTCTTC. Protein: CATSSDARDRGLYNEQFF.

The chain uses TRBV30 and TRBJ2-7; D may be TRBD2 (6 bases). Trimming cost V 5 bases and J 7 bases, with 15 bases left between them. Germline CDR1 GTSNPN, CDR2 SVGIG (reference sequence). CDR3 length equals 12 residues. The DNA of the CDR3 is TGTGCCTGGGTCGGGAGTCCTGGGGAGCAGTACTTC. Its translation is CAWVGSPGEQYF.

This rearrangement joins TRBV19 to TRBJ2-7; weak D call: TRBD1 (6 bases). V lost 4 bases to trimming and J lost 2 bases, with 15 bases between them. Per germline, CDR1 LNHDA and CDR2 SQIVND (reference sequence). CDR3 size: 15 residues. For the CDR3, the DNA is TGTGCCAGTAGTAGAGATCCGGGACATACCTACGAGCAGTACTTC. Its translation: CASSRDPGHTYEQYF.

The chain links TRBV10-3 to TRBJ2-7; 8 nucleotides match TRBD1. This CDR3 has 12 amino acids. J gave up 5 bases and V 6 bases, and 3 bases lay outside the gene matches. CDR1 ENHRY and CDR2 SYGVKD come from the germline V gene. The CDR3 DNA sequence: TGTGCCATCAGCCAGGGGGCCCACGAGCAGTACTTC. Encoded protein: CAISQGAHEQYF.

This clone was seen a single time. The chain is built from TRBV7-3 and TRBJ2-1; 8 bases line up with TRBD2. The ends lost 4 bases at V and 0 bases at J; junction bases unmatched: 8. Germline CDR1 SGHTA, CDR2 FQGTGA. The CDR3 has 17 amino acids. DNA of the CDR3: TGTGCCAGCAGCTCGGGGGGGGAGTCGGTCTCCTACAATGAGCAGTTCTTC. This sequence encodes CASSSGGESVSYNEQFF.

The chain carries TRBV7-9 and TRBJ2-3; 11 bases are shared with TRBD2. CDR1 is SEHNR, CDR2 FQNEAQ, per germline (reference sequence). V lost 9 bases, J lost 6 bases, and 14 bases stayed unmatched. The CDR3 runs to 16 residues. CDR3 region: CASGVPTSGRIDTQYF. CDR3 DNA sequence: TGTGCCAGTGGGGTTCCAACTAGCGGGAGAATCGATACGCAGTATTTT.

CDR3 protein: CASSLVGAEETQYF. CDR3 DNA sequence: TGTGCCAGCAGCTTGGTGGGGGCTGAGGAGACCCAGTACTTC. This chain uses TRBV5-4 with TRBJ2-5; perhaps TRBD1 as D (6 bases). The ends were cut back, 0 bases at V and 5 bases at J, with 11 bases in the middle. CDR1 SGHNT and CDR2 YYREEE come from the germline V gene (reference sequence). The CDR3 covers 14 residues.

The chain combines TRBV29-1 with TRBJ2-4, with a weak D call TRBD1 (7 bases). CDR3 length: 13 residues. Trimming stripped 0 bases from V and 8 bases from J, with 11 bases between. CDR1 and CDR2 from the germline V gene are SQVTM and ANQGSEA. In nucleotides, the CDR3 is TGCAGCGTTGAAGAACCCAGGGGGGACATTCAGTACTTC. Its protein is CSVEEPRGDIQYF.

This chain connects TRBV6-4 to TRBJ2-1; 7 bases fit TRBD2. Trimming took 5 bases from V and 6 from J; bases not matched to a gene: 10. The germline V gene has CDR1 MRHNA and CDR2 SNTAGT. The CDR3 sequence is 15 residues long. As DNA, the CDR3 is TGTGCCAGCAGTAAAGTCGGGACGGGGGGCAATGAGCAGTTCTTC. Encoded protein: CASSKVGTGGNEQFF.

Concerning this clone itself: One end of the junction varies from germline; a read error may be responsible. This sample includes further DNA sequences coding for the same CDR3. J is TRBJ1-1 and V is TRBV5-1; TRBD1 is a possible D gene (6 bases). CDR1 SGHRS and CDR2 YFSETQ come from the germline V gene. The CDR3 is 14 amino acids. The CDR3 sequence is CASSLGRGNTEAFF. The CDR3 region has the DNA TGCGCCAGCAGCTTGGGAAGGGGGAACACTGAGGCTTTCTTT.

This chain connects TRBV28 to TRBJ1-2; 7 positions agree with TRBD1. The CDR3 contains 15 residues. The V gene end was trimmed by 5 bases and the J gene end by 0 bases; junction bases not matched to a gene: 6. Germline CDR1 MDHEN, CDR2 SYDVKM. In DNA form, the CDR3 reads TGTGCCAGCAGTCCTGGGACAGCACCTAACTATGGCTACACCTTC. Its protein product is CASSPGTAPNYGYTF.

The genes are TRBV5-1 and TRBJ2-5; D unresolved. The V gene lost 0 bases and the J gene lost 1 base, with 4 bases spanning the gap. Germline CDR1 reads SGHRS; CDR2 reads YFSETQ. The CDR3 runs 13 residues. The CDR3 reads CASSLESQETQYF. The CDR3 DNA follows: TGCGCCAGCAGCTTGGAGAGCCAAGAGACCCAGTACTTC.

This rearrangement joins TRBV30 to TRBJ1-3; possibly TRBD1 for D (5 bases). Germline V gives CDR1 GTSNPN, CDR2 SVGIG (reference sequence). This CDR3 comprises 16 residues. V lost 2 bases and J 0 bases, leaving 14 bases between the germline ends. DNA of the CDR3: TGTGCCTGGAGTAGAAAAAGACAGAGCTCTGGAAACACCATATATTTT. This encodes CAWSRKRQSSGNTIYF.

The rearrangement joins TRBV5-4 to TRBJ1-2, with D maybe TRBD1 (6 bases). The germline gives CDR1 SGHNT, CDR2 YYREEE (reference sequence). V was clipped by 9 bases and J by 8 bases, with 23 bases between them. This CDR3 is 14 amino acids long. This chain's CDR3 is CATANQGPQWGYTF. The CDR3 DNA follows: TGTGCCACCGCCAATCAGGGGCCCCAGTGGGGCTACACCTTC.

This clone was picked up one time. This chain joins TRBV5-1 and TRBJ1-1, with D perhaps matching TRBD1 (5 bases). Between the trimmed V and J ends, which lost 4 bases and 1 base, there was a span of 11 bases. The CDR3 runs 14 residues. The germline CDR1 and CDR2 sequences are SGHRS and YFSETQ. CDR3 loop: CASSTSGGNTEAFF. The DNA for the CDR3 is TGCGCCAGCAGCACCTCCGGGGGGAACACTGAAGCTTTCTTT.